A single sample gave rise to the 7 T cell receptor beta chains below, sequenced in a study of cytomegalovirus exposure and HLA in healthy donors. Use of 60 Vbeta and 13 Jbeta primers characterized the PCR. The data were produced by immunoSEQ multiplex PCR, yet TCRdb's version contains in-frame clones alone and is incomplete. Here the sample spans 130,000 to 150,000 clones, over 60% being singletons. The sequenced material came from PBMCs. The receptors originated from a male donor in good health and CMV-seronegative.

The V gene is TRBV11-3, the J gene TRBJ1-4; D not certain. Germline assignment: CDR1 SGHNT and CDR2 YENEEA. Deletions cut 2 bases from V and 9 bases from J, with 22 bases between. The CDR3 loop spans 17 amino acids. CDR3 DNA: TGTGCCAGCAGCTTAAGAGTGTCGGGGAACTTACCCAAAAAACTGTTTTTT. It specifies CASSLRVSGNLPKKLFF.

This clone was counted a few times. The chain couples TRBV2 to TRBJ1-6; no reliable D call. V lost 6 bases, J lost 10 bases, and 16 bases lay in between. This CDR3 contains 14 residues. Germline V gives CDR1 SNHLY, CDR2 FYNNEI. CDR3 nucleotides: TGTGCCAGCAGCCTGGGTGGCGGCGACTCACCCCTCCACTTT. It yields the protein CASSLGGGDSPLHF. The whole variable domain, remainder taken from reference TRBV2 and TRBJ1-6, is EPEVTQTPSHQVTQMGQEVILRCVPISNHLYFYWYRQILGQKVEFLVSFYNNEISEKSEIFDDQFSVERPDGSNFTLKIRSTKLEDSAMYFCASSLGGGDSPLHFGNGTRLTVT.

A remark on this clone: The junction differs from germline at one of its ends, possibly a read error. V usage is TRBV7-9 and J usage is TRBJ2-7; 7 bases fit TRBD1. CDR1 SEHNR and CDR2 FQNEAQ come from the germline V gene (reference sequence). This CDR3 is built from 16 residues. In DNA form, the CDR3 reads TGTTCCAGCAGCTTAGGGGCCTTGACAGGGTCCCTATTGAAGTACTTC. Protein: CSSSLGALTGSLLKYF.

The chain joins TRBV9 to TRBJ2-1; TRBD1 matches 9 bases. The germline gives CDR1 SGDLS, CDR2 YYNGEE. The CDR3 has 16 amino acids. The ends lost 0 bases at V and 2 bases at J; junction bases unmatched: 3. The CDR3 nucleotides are TGTGCCAGCAGCGTAGTGGGACAGGGCACCTACAATGAGCAGTTCTTC. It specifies CASSVVGQGTYNEQFF.

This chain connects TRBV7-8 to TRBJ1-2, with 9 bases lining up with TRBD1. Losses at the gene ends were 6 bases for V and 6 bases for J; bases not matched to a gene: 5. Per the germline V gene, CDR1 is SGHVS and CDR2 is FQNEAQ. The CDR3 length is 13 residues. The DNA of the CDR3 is TGTGCCAGCAGTTGGGACAGGGAGGATGGCTACACCTTC. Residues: CASSWDREDGYTF.

In DNA form, the CDR3 reads TGTGCCAGCAGCTTATCGGGACTACGCAGCGAGCAGTACTTC. Translation: CASSLSGLRSEQYF. The J gene is TRBJ2-7, the V gene TRBV11-2, with 7 bases aligning to TRBD2. From germline, CDR1 is SGHAT and CDR2 FQNNGV. The CDR3 consists of 14 residues. V shed 2 bases, J shed 6 bases, and the junction held 7 bases outside the gene matches.

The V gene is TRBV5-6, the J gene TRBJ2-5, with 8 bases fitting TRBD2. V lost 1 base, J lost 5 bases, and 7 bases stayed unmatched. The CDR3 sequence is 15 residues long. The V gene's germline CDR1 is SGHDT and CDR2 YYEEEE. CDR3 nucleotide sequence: TGTGCCAGCAGCTTGTATTTGGCGGGAGGTGAGACCCAGTACTTC. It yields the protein CASSLYLAGGETQYF. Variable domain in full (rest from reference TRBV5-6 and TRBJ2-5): DAGVTQSPTHLIKTRGQQVTLRCSPKSGHDTVSWYQQALGQGPQFIFQYYEEEERQRGNFPDRFSGHQFPNYSSELNVNALLLGDSALYLCASSLYLAGGETQYFGPGTRLLVL.